This T cell receptor beta chain was sequenced for a study of blood T cell repertoires in COVID-19. Looking at the study overall: Both acute and convalescent COVID-19 samples were obtained from the United States, Italy and Spain. Nucleic acid was either cDNA or gDNA, and it came from T cells, B-cell-depleted T cells, or PBMCs.

In the original analysis: Amplifying reference gene primers gave estimates of nucleated cell counts. Assay used: immunoSEQ multiplex PCR; TCRdb lists only in-frame clones, some missing. V and J calls and clone size are given by that table; D and trimming were obtained from the DNA. The sample includes some 100,000 clones, about 90% seen only once; the top ten take 1% to 1.4%. The CDR3 contains 16 residues. Germline V gene sequence: CDR1 LNHNV, CDR2 YYDKDF (reference sequence). V shed 1 base, J shed 1 base, and the junction held 5 bases outside the gene matches. This chain links TRBV15 with TRBJ1-1; 8 nucleotides line up with TRBD1. The receptor was derived from a human donor in a cohort sampled during active COVID-19. The material sequenced was peripheral blood. The CDR3 DNA is TGTGCCACCAGCAGAGCGACAGGGGAATGGAACACTGAAGCTTTCTTT. Translating gives CATSRATGEWNTEAFF.